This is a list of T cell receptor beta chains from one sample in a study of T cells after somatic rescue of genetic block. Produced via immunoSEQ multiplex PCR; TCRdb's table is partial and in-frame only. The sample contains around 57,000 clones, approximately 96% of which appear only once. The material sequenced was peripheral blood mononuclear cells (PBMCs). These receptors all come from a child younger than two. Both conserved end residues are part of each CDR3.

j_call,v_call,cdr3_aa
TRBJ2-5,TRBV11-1,CASSFSGATQYF
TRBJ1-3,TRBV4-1,CASSHRGGNTIYF
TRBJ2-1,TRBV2,CASGRANEQFF
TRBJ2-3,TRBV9,CASSVEAGEASTDTQYF
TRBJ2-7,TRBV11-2,CASSLEWTYSTGQYF
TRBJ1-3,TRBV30,CAWSVRGSGNTIYF
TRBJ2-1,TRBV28,CASSYMGSFNEQFF
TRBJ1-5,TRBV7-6,CASSLVRVRNQPQHF
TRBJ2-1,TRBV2,CASYPSYNEQFF
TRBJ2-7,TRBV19,CASSGPGTGMYEQYF